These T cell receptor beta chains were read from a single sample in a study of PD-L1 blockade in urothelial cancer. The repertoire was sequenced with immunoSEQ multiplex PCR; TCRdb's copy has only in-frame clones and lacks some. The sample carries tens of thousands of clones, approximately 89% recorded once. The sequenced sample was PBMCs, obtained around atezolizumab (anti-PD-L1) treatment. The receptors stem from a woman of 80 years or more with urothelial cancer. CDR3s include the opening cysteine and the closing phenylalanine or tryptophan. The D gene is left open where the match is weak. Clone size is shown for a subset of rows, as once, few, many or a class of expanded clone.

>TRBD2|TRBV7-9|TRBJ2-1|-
CASGLAGLHEQFF
TGTGCCAGCGGACTAGCGGGTCTACATGAGCAGTTCTTC
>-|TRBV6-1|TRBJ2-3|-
CASSENFEDTQYF
TGTGCCAGCAGTGAAAACTTCGAAGATACGCAGTATTTT
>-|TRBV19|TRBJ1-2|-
CASSEGQGKVYTF
TGTGCCAGTTCAGAAGGGCAGGGTAAAGTCTACACCTTC
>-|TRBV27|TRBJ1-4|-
CASSRRFRDEKLFF
TGTGCCAGCAGTCGGCGGTTCCGGGATGAAAAACTGTTTTTT
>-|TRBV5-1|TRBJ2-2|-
CASSLPPFRVGTGELFF
TGCGCCAGCAGCTTGCCCCCTTTTCGAGTTGGTACCGGGGAGCTGTTTTTT
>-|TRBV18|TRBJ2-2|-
CASSRNTGELFF
TGTGCCAGCTCCCGGAACACCGGGGAGCTGTTTTTT
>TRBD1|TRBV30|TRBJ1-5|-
CAWSSTGAGPQHF
TGTGCCTGGAGTAGTACAGGGGCTGGGCCCCAGCATTTT
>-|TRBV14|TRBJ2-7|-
CASSQARSNEQYF
TGTGCCAGCAGCCAAGCGAGATCCAACGAGCAGTACTTC
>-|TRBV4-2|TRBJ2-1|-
CASSLGGQFGNEQFF
TGTGCCAGCAGCTTGGGGGGACAGTTCGGGAATGAGCAGTTCTTC
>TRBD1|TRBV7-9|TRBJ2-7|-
CASSAGQGGYEQYF
TGTGCCAGCAGCGCGGGACAGGGGGGGTACGAGCAGTACTTC
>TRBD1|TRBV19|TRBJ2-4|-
CASSSRTGKGSKNIQYF
TGTGCCAGTAGTTCGAGGACAGGGAAGGGGTCAAAAAACATTCAGTACTTC
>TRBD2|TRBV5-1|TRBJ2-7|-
CASSPGLAGYEQYF
TGCGCCAGCAGCCCGGGACTAGCGGGATACGAGCAGTACTTC
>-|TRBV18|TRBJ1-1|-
CASSPHLGADTEAFF
TGTGCCAGCTCACCACATCTGGGGGCCGACACTGAAGCTTTCTTT
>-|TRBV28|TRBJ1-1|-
CAIAFPRGEAFF
TGTGCCATCGCGTTCCCGCGGGGTGAAGCTTTCTTT
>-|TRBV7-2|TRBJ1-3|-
CASSPRPTGPGNTIYF
TGTGCCAGCAGCCCCCGGCCAACAGGGCCCGGAAACACCATATATTTT
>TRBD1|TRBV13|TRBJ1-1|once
CASREAGTGRTEAFF
TGTGCCAGCAGGGAAGCCGGGACAGGGAGGACTGAAGCTTTCTTT
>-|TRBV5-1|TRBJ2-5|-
CASSSAASAQETQYF
TGCGCCAGCAGCTCGGCGGCTAGCGCCCAAGAGACCCAGTACTTC
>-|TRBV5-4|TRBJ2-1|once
CASSLSLTGYNEQFF
TGTGCCAGCAGCTTAAGTCTAACTGGCTACAATGAGCAGTTCTTC
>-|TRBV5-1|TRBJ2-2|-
CASSLVTGGRDTGELFF
TGCGCCAGCAGCTTGGTAACCGGGGGACGGGACACCGGGGAGCTGTTTTTT
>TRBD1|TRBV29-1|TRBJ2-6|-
CSVTGAGANVLTF
TGCAGCGTCACAGGGGCTGGGGCCAACGTCCTGACTTTC
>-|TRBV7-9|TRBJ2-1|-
CASSPAGSYNEQFF
TGTGCCAGCAGCCCGGCGGGCTCCTACAATGAGCAGTTCTTC
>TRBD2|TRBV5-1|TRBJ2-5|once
CASSPGLAGDQETQYF
TGCGCCAGCAGCCCTGGACTAGCGGGAGATCAGGAGACCCAGTACTTC
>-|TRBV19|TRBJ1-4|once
CASRSQRTNEKLFF
TGTGCCAGTAGGTCTCAGAGGACTAATGAAAAACTGTTTTTT
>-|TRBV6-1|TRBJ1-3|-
CASSSHMTSGNTIYF
TGTGCCAGCAGTTCTCACATGACATCTGGAAACACCATATATTTT
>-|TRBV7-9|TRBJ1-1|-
CASSPGPMNTEAFF
TGTGCCAGCAGCCCTGGCCCCATGAACACTGAAGCTTTCTTT
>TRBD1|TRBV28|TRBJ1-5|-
CACSRGRSGNQPQHF
TGTGCCTGCTCCAGGGGGAGGAGCGGCAATCAGCCCCAGCATTTT
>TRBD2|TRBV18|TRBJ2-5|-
CASSPRLAGVQETQYF
TGTGCCAGCTCACCGAGACTAGCGGGAGTACAAGAGACCCAGTACTTC
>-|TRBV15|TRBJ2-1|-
CATSRGNLKEAGFF
TGTGCCACCAGCAGAGGGAACCTCAAAGAGGCGGGGTTCTTC
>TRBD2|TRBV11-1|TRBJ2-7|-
CASSPPTSGRVHEQYF
TGTGCCAGCAGCCCTCCGACTAGCGGGAGGGTCCACGAGCAGTACTTC
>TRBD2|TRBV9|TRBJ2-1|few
CASSVAKTSGGNEQFF
TGTGCCAGCAGCGTAGCTAAGACTAGCGGGGGGAATGAGCAGTTCTTC
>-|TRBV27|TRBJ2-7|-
CASSLSGPYSYEQYF
TGTGCCAGCAGTTTGAGCGGGCCCTACTCCTACGAGCAGTACTTC
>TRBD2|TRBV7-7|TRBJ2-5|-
CASSLGSSGRVTETQYF
TGTGCCAGCAGCTTAGGGAGTAGCGGGAGAGTCACTGAGACCCAGTACTTC
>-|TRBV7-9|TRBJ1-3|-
CASSPTNSGNTIYF
TGTGCCAGCAGCCCTACTAACTCTGGAAACACCATATATTTT
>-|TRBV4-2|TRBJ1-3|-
CASSQGDRNSGNTIYF
TGTGCCAGCAGCCAAGGAGACAGAAACTCTGGAAACACCATATATTTT
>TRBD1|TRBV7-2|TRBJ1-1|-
CASSSQGGTEAFF
TGTGCCAGCAGCTCCCAGGGGGGCACTGAAGCTTTCTTT
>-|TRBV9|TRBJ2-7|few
CASSVGGRSPYEQYF
TGTGCCAGCAGCGTAGGGGGCCGTAGCCCCTACGAGCAGTACTTC
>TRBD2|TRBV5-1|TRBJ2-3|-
CASSSQLAAPNTQYF
TGCGCCAGCAGCTCCCAACTAGCGGCCCCCAATACGCAGTATTTT
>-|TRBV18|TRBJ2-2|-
CASPLPGLNTGELFF
TGTGCCAGCCCTTTACCGGGACTCAACACCGGGGAGCTGTTTTTT
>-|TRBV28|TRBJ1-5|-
CASSPGQSNQPQHF
TGTGCCAGCAGTCCGGGACAAAGCAATCAGCCCCAGCATTTT
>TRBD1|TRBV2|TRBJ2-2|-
CASSRNAGTGRTGELFF
TGTGCCAGCAGTCGAAATGCCGGGACAGGGAGGACCGGGGAGCTGTTTTTT
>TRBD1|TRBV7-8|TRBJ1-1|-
CASSVDRDTEAFF
TGTGCCAGCAGCGTAGACAGGGATACTGAAGCTTTCTTT
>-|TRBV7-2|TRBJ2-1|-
CASSLLLYNEQFF
TGTGCCAGCAGCTTACTACTTTACAATGAGCAGTTCTTC
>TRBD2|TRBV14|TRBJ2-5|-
CASSQGATSGLETQYF
TGTGCCAGCAGCCAAGGGGCGACTAGCGGGTTAGAGACCCAGTACTTC
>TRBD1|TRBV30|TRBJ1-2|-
CAWLQGTGYTF
TGTGCCTGGTTACAGGGGACTGGCTACACCTTC
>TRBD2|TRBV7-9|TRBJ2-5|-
CASSFSGREYETQYF
TGTGCCAGCAGCTTTAGCGGGAGGGAGTACGAGACCCAGTACTTC
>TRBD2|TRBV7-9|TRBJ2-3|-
CASSLDAGRELTDTQYF
TGTGCCAGCAGCTTAGATGCGGGGCGGGAGCTAACAGATACGCAGTATTTT
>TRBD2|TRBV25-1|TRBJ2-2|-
CASTYGTSGSSGELFF
TGTGCCAGCACCTACGGGACTAGCGGGAGTAGCGGGGAGCTGTTTTTT
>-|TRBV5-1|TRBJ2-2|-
CASSARLRNTGELFF
TGCGCCAGCAGCGCGCGCTTAAGGAACACCGGGGAGCTGTTTTTT
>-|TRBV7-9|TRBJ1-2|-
CASSLGDTADGYTF
TGTGCCAGCAGCTTAGGCGACACAGCGGATGGCTACACCTTC
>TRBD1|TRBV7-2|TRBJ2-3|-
CASSSLPGTVPSDTQYF
TGTGCCAGCAGTTCCCTACCCGGGACAGTACCTTCAGATACGCAGTATTTT
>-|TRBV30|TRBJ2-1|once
CAWSTLGVRPNEQFF
TGTGCCTGGAGTACTCTGGGCGTAAGGCCCAATGAGCAGTTCTTC
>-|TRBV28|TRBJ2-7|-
CAIKGRGGEQYF
TGTGCCATCAAAGGGCGGGGTGGTGAGCAGTACTTC
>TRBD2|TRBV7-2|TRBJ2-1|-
CASSLQSGVSNEQFF
TGTGCCAGCAGCTTACAGAGCGGGGTTAGCAATGAGCAGTTCTTC
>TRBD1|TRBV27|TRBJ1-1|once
CASSSRGVNTEAFF
TGTGCCAGCAGTTCCAGGGGGGTGAACACTGAAGCTTTCTTT
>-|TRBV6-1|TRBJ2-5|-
CASSALQETQYF
TGTGCCAGCAGTGCTCTCCAAGAGACCCAGTACTTC
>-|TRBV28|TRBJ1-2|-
CASSLLSGGYGYTF
TGTGCCAGCAGTTTATTATCCGGGGGCTATGGCTACACCTTC
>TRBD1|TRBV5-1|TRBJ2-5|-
CASKTGQVPTQYF
TGCGCCAGCAAAACTGGACAGGTCCCGACCCAGTACTTC